The source of this T cell receptor beta chain is a study of cytomegalovirus exposure and HLA in healthy donors. Study details: Of all 370 or so donors who were genotyped, around 79% belonged to the Caucasian-associated ancestry cluster.

Regarding donors, all were healthy bone marrow donors. Findings and caveats of the study: Associated with cytomegalovirus, according to the listing, were 150 to 200 TCR beta chains. Some highly shared sequence variants likely arose as a pipeline artifact.

The CDR3 totals 13 residues. With 7 bases removed from V and 4 bases from J, the gap between germline ends came to 13 bases. The germline CDR1 and CDR2 sequences are SGHAT and FQNNGV. The PCR was carried out with 60 Vbeta primers and 13 Jbeta primers. TCRdb keeps only in-frame clones here, not all; method: immunoSEQ multiplex PCR. Of some 35,000 clones in the sample, about 72% were seen once. On this clone: Its antigen is not identified.

The receptor was isolated from a man aged 25 to 45 in good health and CMV-seronegative. The chain recombines TRBV11-2 with TRBJ1-1; D remains ambiguous. The sequenced sample was PBMCs. CDR3 residues: CASIVGRSTEAFF. The CDR3 DNA sequence: TGTGCCAGCATCGTTGGTAGGAGCACTGAAGCTTTCTTT.